The 17 T cell receptor beta chains below were found in one sample sequenced in a study of blood T cell repertoires in COVID-19. Libraries were prepared by immunoSEQ multiplex PCR; TCRdb keeps only in-frame clonotypes and omits some of them. The table lists 200,000 to 300,000 clones, 82% of them singletons. The material sequenced was peripheral blood. These receptors came from an older woman with acute or convalescent COVID-19.

The chain combines TRBV10-1 with TRBJ1-1; maybe TRBD1 (5 bases). V was cut by 0 bases and J by 7 bases, with 15 bases left in between. Germline CDR1 is WNHNN and CDR2 is SYGVQD (reference sequence). CDR3 size: 15 residues. CDR3 bases: TGCGCCAGCAGTGAGTCGAGAGTCGGTACAGGTGAAGCTTTCTTT. Amino acid sequence: CASSESRVGTGEAFF.

This chain connects TRBV6-6 to TRBJ2-7; D remains unclear. This CDR3 is 15 amino acids long. Looked up from germline, CDR1 is MNHNY and CDR2 is SVGAGI (reference sequence). The V end was cut by 3 bases, the J end by 0 bases, with 12 bases between. The CDR3 nucleotides read TGTGCCAGCAGTTATCCGGCGGCGAGCTCCTACGAGCAGTACTTC. It translates to CASSYPAASSYEQYF.

The J gene is TRBJ1-4, the V gene TRBV28, with 8 bases matching TRBD1. The CDR3 has 15 residues. The ends lost 4 bases at V and 8 bases at J; junction bases unmatched: 9. Germline V gene sequence: CDR1 MDHEN, CDR2 SYDVKM. CDR3 DNA sequence: TGTGCCAGCAGTTCCGGGACAGGTGGTGTGGAAAAACTGTTTTTT. Translated, it gives CASSSGTGGVEKLFF.

The V gene is TRBV10-3, the J gene TRBJ1-1, with a possible D match to TRBD1 (5 bases). From germline, CDR1 is ENHRY and CDR2 SYGVKD. There are 11 residues in the CDR3. Trimming took off 6 bases at V and 8 bases at J, with 10 bases between the two ends. The CDR3 nucleotides read TGTGCCATCAGCGACAGTGGCGAAGCTTTCTTT. Protein sequence: CAISDSGEAFF.

This chain's CDR3 is CASSPQYSDEQYF. As DNA, the CDR3 is TGTGCCAGCAGTCCACAGTATTCCGACGAGCAGTACTTC. The rearrangement links TRBV6-5 to TRBJ2-7; D not certain. This CDR3 contains 13 residues. V shed 5 bases and J shed 5 bases, with 13 bases lying between them. Looked up from germline, CDR1 is MNHEY and CDR2 is SVGAGI.

This clone showed up just a few times. V gene TRBV20-1 combines with J gene TRBJ1-5; 8 bases fit TRBD1. Germline V gives CDR1 DFQATT, CDR2 SNEGSKA (reference sequence). The CDR3 covers 13 residues. The J segment lost 5 bases and the V segment lost 3 bases, leaving 3 bases of the junction unmatched. The CDR3 DNA follows: TGCAGTGCTAGTCAGGGGGCAGATCAGCCCCAGCATTTT. Translated, it gives CSASQGADQPQHF.

The chain is built from TRBV2 and TRBJ1-1; D possibly corresponds to TRBD1 (6 bases). This CDR3 comprises 13 residues. The germline gives CDR1 SNHLY, CDR2 FYNNEI. Trimming took off 7 bases at V and 6 bases at J, with 15 bases between the two ends. CDR3 amino acids: CASTQTGMAEAFF. For the CDR3, the DNA is TGTGCCAGCACCCAAACAGGGATGGCTGAAGCTTTCTTT. Together with reference TRBV2 and TRBJ1-1, the CDR3 gives the full variable domain: EPEVTQTPSHQVTQMGQEVILRCVPISNHLYFYWYRQILGQKVEFLVSFYNNEISEKSEIFDDQFSVERPDGSNFTLKIRSTKLEDSAMYFCASTQTGMAEAFFGQGTRLTVV.

The CDR3 spells CASSHLWTGPYEQYF. CDR3 nucleotide sequence: TGTGCCAGCAGCCACCTATGGACTGGGCCCTACGAGCAGTACTTC. This chain uses TRBV7-2 with TRBJ2-7; weak D call: TRBD2 (5 bases). Trimming removed 5 bases at V and 2 bases at J, with 16 bases between. The CDR3 runs 15 residues. Germline-derived CDR1 and CDR2 are SGHTA and FQGNSA.

The rearrangement links TRBV28 to TRBJ1-2, with D hard to call. Germline lookup yields CDR1 MDHEN and CDR2 SYDVKM. This CDR3 is built from 13 residues. V lost 3 bases to trimming and J lost 9 bases, with 14 bases between them. CDR3 loop: CASSLIGGVRYTF. In DNA form, the CDR3 reads TGTGCCAGCAGTTTGATCGGAGGAGTCCGCTACACCTTC.

The V call is TRBV7-9, the J call TRBJ2-3, with D perhaps TRBD2 (6 bases). CDR1 SEHNR and CDR2 FQNEAQ come from the germline V gene (reference sequence). This CDR3 is 17 amino acids long. V gave up 4 bases and J gave up 0 bases, with 17 bases separating them. In DNA, the CDR3 is TGTGCCAGCAGCTCCTGGGGGGACCCCTCTAGCACAGATACGCAGTATTTT. This gives the protein CASSSWGDPSSTDTQYF.

This chain uses TRBV6-5 with TRBJ1-2; TRBD1 matches at 9 bases. Germline V gene sequence: CDR1 MNHEY, CDR2 SVGAGI. The CDR3 covers 14 residues. V lost 6 bases to trimming and J lost 4 bases; unmatched junction nucleotides: 6. Here the CDR3 reads CASRDRGALYGYTF. The DNA of the CDR3 is TGTGCCAGCAGAGACAGGGGGGCCCTCTATGGCTACACCTTC.

This clone was seen a single time. V and J are TRBV5-4 and TRBJ2-3; 7 nucleotides match TRBD2. Germline V lookup: CDR1 SGHNT, CDR2 YYREEE (reference sequence). The CDR3 is 16 amino acids. J lost 3 bases, V lost 5 bases, and 12 bases had no gene match. The chain's CDR3 is CASSLRDYFRTDTQYF. The CDR3 nucleotides read TGTGCCAGCAGTTTAAGGGACTATTTCCGTACAGATACGCAGTATTTT. Full variable domain (missing parts from reference TRBV5-4 and TRBJ2-3): ETGVTQSPTHLIKTRGQQVTLRCSSQSGHNTVSWYQQALGQGPQFIFQYYREEENGRGNFPPRFSGLQFPNYSSELNVNALELDDSALYLCASSLRDYFRTDTQYFGPGTRLTVL.

This clone came up many times. The CDR3 sequence is CASSVGFSGQGYGYTF. In DNA, the CDR3 is TGTGCCAGCAGCGTAGGTTTCTCTGGGCAGGGCTATGGCTACACCTTC. The chain links TRBV9 to TRBJ1-2, with D tentatively TRBD1 (5 bases). The V end was cut by 0 bases, the J end by 4 bases, with 16 bases between. The CDR3 is 16 residues long. The germline CDR1 and CDR2 sequences are SGDLS and YYNGEE.

This clone was found a few times. The chain joins TRBV9 to TRBJ1-1; tentative D call: TRBD1 (5 bases). Germline V gene sequence: CDR1 SGDLS, CDR2 YYNGEE. Trimming stripped 6 bases from V and 2 bases from J, with 17 bases between. The CDR3 is 15 residues long. CDR3 in amino acids: CASTLRQPTNTEAFF. Written as DNA, the CDR3 is TGTGCCAGCACCCTCAGACAGCCAACTAACACTGAAGCTTTCTTT. The variable domain in full, completed from reference TRBV9 and TRBJ1-1, reads DSGVTQTPKHLITATGQRVTLRCSPRSGDLSVYWYQQSLDQGLQFLIQYYNGEERAKGNILERFSAQQFPDLHSELNLSSLELGDSALYFCASTLRQPTNTEAFFGQGTRLTVV.

The chain uses TRBV6-5 and TRBJ2-1, with 10 nucleotides matching TRBD1. The V gene end was trimmed by 11 bases and the J gene end by 9 bases; junction bases not matched to a gene: 16. Germline V CDR1 and CDR2: MNHEY, SVGAGI. The CDR3 length is 15 residues. The CDR3 protein is CAVSPFGQGGGEQFF. In nucleotides, the CDR3 is TGTGCCGTTTCGCCCTTTGGACAGGGGGGAGGTGAGCAGTTCTTC.

This chain uses TRBV7-8 with TRBJ1-3; unclear D gene. Germline CDR1 SGHVS, CDR2 FQNEAQ. Trimming cost V 4 bases and J 3 bases, with 16 bases left between them. This CDR3 comprises 16 residues. The CDR3 protein is CASSSGGELGGNTIYF. DNA of the CDR3: TGTGCCAGCAGCTCAGGCGGGGAACTTGGTGGAAACACCATATATTTT. The complete variable domain, with remaining parts taken from reference TRBV7-8 and TRBJ1-3, reads GAGVSQSPRYKVAKRGQDVALRCDPISGHVSLFWYQQALGQGPEFLTYFQNEAQLDKSGLPSDRFFAERPEGSVSTLKIQRTQQEDSAVYLCASSSGGELGGNTIYFGEGSWLTVV.

The V and J genes are TRBV4-3 and TRBJ2-7; weak D call: TRBD2 (6 bases). The CDR3 has 14 residues. Germline loops: CDR1 LGHNA, CDR2 YSLEER. The germline V and J ends were trimmed by 4 bases and 3 bases, with 13 bases remaining between them. DNA of the CDR3: TGCGCCAGCAGCCGGGGGGAGATGGGCTACGAGCAGTACTTC. Translated, it gives CASSRGEMGYEQYF.